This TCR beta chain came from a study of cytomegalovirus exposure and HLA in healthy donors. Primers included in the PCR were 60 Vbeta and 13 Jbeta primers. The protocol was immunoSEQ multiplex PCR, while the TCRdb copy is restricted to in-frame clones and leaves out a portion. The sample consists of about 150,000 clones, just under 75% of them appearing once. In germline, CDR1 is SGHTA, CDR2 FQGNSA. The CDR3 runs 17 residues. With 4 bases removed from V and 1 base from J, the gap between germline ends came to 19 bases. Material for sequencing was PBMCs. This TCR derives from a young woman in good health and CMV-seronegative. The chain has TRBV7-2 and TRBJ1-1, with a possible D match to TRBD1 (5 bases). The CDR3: CASSSMRQPLRNTEAFF. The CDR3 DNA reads TGTGCCAGCAGCTCCATGAGACAGCCACTCCGGAACACTGAAGCTTTCTTT.